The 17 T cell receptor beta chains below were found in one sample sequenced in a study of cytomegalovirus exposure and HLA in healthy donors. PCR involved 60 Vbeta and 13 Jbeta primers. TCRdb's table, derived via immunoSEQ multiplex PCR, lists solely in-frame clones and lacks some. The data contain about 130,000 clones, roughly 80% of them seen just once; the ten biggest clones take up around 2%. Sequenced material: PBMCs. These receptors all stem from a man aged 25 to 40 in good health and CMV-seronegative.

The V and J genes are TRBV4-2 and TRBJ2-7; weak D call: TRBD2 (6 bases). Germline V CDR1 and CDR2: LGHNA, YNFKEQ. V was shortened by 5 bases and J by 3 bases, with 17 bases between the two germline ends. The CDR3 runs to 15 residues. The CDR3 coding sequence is TGTGCCAGCAGCAACTCCGGGACTCGGAGCTACGAGCAGTACTTC. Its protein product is CASSNSGTRSYEQYF.

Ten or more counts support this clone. The CDR3 loop reads CASSYDRRNTGELFF. The CDR3 DNA follows: TGTGCCAGCAGTTACGACAGGCGGAACACCGGGGAGCTGTTTTTT. J is TRBJ2-2 and V is TRBV6-6, with D possibly matching TRBD1 (6 bases). The ends were cut back, 2 bases at V and 1 base at J, with 8 bases in the middle. CDR3 length: 15 amino acids. CDR1 is MNHNY and CDR2 is SVGAGI in the germline V gene (reference sequence).

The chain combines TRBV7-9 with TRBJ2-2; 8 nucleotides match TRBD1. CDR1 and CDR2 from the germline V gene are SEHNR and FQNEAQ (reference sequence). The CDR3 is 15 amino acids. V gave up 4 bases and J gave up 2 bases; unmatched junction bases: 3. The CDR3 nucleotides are TGTGCCAGCAGCTCGGACAGGGCTAACACCGGGGAGCTGTTTTTT. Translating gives CASSSDRANTGELFF.

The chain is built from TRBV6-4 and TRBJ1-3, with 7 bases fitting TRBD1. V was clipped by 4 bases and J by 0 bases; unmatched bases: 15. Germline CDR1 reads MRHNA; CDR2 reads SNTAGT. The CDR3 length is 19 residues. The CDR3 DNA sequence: TGTGCCAGCAGTGTCACGCGAGGGGACAGAGGATCCTCTGGAAACACCATATATTTT. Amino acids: CASSVTRGDRGSSGNTIYF.

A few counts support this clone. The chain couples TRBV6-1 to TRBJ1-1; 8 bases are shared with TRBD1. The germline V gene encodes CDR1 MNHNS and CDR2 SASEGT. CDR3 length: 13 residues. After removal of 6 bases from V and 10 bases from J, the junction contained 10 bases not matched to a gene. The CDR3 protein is CASRLTGAKGAFF. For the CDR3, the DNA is TGTGCCAGCAGATTGACAGGGGCCAAGGGAGCTTTCTTT.

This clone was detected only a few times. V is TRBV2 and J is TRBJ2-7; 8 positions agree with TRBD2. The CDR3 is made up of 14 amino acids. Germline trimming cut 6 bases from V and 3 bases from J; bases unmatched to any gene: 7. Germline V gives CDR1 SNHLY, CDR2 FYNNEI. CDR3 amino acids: CASRDGLADYEQYF. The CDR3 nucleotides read TGTGCCAGCAGAGATGGACTAGCTGACTACGAGCAGTACTTC.

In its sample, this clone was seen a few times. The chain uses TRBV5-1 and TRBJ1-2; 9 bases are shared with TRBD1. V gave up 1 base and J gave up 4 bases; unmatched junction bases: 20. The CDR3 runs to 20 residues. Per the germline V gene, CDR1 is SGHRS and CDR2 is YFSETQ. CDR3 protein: CASSLRGGQGIWVYSYGYTF. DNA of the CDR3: TGCGCCAGCAGCTTGAGGGGGGGACAGGGCATCTGGGTCTATAGCTATGGCTACACCTTC.

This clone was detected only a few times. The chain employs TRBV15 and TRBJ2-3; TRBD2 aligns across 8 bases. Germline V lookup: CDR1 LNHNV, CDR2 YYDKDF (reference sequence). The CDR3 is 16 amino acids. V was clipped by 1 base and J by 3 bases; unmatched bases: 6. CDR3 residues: CATSRGAGDGTDTQYF. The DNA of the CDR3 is TGTGCCACCAGCAGAGGAGCGGGAGATGGGACAGATACGCAGTATTTT.

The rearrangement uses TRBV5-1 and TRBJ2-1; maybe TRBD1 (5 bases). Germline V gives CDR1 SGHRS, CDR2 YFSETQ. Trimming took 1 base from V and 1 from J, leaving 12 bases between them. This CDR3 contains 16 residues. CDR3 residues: CASSLSGIHSYNEQFF. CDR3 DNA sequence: TGCGCCAGCAGCTTGTCAGGGATCCATTCCTACAATGAGCAGTTCTTC.

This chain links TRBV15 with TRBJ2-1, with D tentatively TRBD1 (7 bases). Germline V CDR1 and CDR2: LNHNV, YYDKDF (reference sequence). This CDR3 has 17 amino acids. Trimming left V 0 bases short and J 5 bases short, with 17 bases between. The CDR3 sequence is CATSRDPRQGGNNEQFF. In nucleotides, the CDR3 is TGTGCCACCAGCAGAGACCCCCGTCAGGGGGGCAACAATGAGCAGTTCTTC.

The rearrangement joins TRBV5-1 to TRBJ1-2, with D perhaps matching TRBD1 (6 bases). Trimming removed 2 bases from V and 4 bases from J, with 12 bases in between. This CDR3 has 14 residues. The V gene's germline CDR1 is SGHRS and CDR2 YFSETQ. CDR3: CASSLQGGGYGYTF. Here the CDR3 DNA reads TGCGCCAGCAGCTTACAGGGTGGCGGCTATGGCTACACCTTC. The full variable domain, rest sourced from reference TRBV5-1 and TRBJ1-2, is KAGVTQTPRYLIKTRGQQVTLSCSPISGHRSVSWYQQTPGQGLQFLFEYFSETQRNKGNFPGRFSGRQFSNSRSEMNVSTLELGDSALYLCASSLQGGGYGYTFGSGTRLTVV.

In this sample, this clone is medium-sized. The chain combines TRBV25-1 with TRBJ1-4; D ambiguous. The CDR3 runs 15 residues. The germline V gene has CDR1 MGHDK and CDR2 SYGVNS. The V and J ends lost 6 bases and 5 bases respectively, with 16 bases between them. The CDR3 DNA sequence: TGTGCCAGCAGCCCACCGGAGGAATCAAATGAAAAACTGTTTTTT. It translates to CASSPPEESNEKLFF.

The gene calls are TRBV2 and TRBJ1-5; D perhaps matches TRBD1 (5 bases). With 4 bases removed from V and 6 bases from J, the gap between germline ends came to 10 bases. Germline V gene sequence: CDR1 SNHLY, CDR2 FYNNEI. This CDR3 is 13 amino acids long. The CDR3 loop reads CASSAGWGQPQHF. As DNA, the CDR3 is TGTGCCAGCAGTGCAGGGTGGGGTCAGCCCCAGCATTTT.

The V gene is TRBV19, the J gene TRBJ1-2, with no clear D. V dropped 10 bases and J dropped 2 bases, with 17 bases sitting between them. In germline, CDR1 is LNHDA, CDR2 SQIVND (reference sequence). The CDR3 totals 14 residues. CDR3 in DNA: TGTGCCACCTCGGCGCGAGGCGGGAACTATGGCTACACCTTC. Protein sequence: CATSARGGNYGYTF. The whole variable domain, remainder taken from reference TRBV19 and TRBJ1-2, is DGGITQSPKYLFRKEGQNVTLSCEQNLNHDAMYWYRQDPGQGLRLIYYSQIVNDFQKGDIAEGYSVSREKKESFPLTVTSAQKNPTAFYLCATSARGGNYGYTFGSGTRLTVV.

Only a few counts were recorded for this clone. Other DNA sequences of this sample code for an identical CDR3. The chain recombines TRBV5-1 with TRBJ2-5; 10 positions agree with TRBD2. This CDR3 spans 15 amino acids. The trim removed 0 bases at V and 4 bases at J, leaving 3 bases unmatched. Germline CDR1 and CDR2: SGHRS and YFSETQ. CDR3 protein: CASSLGAGGGETQYF. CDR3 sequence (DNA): TGCGCCAGCAGCTTGGGAGCGGGAGGGGGAGAGACCCAGTACTTC.

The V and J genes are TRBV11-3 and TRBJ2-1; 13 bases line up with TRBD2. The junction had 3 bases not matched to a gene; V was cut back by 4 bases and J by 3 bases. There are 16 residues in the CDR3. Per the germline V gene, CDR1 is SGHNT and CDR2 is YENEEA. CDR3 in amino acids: CASSSGLAGNYNEQFF. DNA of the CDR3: TGTGCCAGCAGCTCGGGACTAGCGGGGAACTACAATGAGCAGTTCTTC.

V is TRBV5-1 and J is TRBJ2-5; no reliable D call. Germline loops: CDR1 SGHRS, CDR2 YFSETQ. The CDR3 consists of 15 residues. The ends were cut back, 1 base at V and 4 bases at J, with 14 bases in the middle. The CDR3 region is CASSLSPQPGETQYF. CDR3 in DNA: TGCGCCAGCAGCTTGAGCCCCCAGCCGGGAGAGACCCAGTACTTC.